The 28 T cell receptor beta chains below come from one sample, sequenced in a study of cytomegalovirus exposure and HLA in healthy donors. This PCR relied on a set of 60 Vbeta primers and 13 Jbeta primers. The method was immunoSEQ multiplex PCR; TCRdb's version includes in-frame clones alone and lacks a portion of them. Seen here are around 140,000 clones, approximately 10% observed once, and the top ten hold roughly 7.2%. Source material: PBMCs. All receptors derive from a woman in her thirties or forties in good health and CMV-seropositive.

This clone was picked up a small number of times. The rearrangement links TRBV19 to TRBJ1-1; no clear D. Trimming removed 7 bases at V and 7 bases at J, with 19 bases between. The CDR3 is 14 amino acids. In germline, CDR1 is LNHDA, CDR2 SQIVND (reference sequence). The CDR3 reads CASKWAGSVNEAFF. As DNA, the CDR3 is TGTGCCAGTAAATGGGCAGGCTCTGTTAATGAAGCTTTCTTT.

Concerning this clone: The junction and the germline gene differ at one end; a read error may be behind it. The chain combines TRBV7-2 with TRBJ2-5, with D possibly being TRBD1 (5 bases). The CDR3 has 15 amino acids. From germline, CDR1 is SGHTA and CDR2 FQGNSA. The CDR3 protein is CASSSNFPPTENQYF. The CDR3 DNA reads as TGTGCCAGCAGTTCGAATTTCCCACCGACAGAGAACCAGTACTTC.

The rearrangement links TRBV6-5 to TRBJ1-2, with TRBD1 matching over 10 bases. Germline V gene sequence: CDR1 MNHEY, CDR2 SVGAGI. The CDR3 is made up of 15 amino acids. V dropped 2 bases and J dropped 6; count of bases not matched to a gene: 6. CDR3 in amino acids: CASSYVRTGGDGYTF. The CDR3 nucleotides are TGTGCCAGCAGTTACGTAAGGACAGGGGGAGATGGCTACACCTTC.

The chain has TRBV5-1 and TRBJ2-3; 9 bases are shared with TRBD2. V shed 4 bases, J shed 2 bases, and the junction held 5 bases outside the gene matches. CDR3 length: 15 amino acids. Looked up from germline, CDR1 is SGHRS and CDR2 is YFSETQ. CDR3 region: CASSTRGGLTDTQYF. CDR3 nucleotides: TGCGCCAGCAGCACGCGGGGGGGGCTCACAGATACGCAGTATTTT.

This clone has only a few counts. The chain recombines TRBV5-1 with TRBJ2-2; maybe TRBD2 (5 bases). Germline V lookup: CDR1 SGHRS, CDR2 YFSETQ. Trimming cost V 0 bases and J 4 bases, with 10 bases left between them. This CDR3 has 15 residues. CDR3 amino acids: CASSLDPRGTGELFF. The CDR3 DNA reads TGCGCCAGCAGCTTGGACCCACGGGGCACCGGGGAGCTGTTTTTT.

The CDR3 protein is CASSQGQSIQYF. The DNA for the CDR3 is TGTGCCAGCAGCCAAGGACAGAGCATTCAGTACTTC. The chain combines TRBV7-2 with TRBJ2-4; perhaps TRBD1 as D (6 bases). From germline, CDR1 is SGHTA and CDR2 FQGNSA. This CDR3 comprises 12 residues. The V and J ends lost 5 bases and 9 bases respectively, with 11 bases between them.

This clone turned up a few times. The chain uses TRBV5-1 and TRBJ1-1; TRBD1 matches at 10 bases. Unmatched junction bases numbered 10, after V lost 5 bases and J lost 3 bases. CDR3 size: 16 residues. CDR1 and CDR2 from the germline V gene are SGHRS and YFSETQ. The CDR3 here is CASRDRGLSRDTEAFF. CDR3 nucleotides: TGCGCCAGCAGAGACAGGGGGCTGTCTAGGGACACTGAAGCTTTCTTT. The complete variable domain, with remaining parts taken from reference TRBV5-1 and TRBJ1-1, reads KAGVTQTPRYLIKTRGQQVTLSCSPISGHRSVSWYQQTPGQGLQFLFEYFSETQRNKGNFPGRFSGRQFSNSRSEMNVSTLELGDSALYLCASRDRGLSRDTEAFFGQGTRLTVV.

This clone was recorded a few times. CDR3 region: CASRVGDTIYF. DNA of the CDR3: TGTGCCAGCAGGGTAGGGGACACCATATATTTT. The rearrangement links TRBV6-5 to TRBJ1-3, with TRBD1 as a possible D gene (5 bases). Germline values: CDR1 MNHEY, CDR2 SVGAGI. V was shortened by 6 bases and J by 8 bases, with 8 bases between the two germline ends. The CDR3 runs 11 residues.

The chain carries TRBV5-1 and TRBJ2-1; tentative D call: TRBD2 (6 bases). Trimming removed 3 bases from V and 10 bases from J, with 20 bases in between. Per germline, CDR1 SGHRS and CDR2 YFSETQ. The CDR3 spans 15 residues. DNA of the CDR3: TGCGCCAGCAGCTCCTATTCCCGAACCGGGGGAGAGCAGTTCTTC. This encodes CASSSYSRTGGEQFF.

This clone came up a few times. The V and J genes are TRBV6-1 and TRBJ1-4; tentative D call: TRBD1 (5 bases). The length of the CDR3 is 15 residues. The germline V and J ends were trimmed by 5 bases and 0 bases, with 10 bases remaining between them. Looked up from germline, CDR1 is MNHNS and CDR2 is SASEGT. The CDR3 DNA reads TGTGCCAGCAGTCATGGGGCCGCAACTAATGAAAAACTGTTTTTT. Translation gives CASSHGAATNEKLFF.

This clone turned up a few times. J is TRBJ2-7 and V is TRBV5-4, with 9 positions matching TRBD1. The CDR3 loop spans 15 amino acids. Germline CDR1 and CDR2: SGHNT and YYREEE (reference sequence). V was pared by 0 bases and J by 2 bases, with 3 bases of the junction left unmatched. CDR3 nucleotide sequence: TGTGCCAGCAGCTTGGAAGGGACAGGGCCCTACGAGCAGTACTTC. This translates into CASSLEGTGPYEQYF.

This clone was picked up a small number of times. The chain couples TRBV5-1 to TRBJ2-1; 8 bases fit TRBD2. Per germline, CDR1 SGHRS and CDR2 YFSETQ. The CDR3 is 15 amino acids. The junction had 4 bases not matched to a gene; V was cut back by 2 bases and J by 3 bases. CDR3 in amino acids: CASSLIGGDYNEQFF. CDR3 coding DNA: TGCGCCAGCAGCTTAATCGGGGGGGACTACAATGAGCAGTTCTTC.

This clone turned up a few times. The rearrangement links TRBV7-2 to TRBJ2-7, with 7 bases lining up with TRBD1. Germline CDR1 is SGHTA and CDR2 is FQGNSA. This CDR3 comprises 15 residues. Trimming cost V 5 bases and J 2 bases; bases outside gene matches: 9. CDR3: CASSLGQVPTYEQYF. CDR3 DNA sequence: TGTGCCAGCAGCCTAGGACAGGTCCCGACCTACGAGCAGTACTTC.

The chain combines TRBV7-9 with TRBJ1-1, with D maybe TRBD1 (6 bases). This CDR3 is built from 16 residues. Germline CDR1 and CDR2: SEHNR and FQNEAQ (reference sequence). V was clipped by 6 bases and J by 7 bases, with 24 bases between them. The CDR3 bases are TGTGCCAGCAGTTCGAATAGCAGGGGAGATCTGGGTGAAGCTTTCTTT. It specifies CASSSNSRGDLGEAFF. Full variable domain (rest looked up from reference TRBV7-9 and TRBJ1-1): DTGVSQNPRHKITKRGQNVTFRCDPISEHNRLYWYRQTLGQGPEFLTYFQNEAQLEKSRLLSDRFSAERPKGSFSTLEIQRTEQGDSAMYLCASSSNSRGDLGEAFFGQGTRLTVV.

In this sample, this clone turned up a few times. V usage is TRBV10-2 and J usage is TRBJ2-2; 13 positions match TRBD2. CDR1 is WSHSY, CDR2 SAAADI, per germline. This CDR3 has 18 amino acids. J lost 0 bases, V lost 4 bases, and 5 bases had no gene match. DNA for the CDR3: TGCGCCAGCAGTGCTTTCGGACTAGCGGGGGCGAACACCGGGGAGCTGTTTTTT. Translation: CASSAFGLAGANTGELFF.

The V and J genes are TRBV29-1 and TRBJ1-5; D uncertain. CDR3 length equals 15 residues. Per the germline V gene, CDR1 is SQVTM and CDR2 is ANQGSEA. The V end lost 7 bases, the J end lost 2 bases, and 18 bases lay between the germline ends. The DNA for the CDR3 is TGCAGCGCCTCCGACGGGTTCCTGGGCAATCAGCCCCAGCATTTT. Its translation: CSASDGFLGNQPQHF.

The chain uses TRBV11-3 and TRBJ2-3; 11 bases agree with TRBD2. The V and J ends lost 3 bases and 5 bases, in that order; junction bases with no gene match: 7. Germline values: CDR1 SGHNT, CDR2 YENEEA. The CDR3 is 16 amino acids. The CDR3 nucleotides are TGTGCCAGCAGCTTTAGCGGGGGGGCCGGGAGAGATACGCAGTATTTT. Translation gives CASSFSGGAGRDTQYF.

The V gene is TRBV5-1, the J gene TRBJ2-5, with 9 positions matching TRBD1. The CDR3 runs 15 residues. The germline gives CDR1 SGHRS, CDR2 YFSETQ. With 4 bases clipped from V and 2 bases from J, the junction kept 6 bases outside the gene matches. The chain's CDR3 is CASSGTGTGQETQYF. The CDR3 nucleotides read TGCGCCAGCAGCGGGACCGGGACAGGGCAAGAGACCCAGTACTTC.

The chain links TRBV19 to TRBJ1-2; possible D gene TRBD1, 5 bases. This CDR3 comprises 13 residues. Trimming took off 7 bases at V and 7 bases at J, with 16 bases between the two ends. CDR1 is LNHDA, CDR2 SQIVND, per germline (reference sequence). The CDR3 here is CASMGGGLSGYTF. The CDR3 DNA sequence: TGTGCCAGTATGGGGGGAGGCTTATCTGGCTACACCTTC.

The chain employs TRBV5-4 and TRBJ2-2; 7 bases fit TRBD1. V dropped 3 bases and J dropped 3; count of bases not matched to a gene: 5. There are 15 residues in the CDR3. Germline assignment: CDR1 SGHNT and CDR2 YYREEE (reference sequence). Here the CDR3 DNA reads TGTGCCAGCAGCTCCCGGGACAGACACACCGGGGAGCTGTTTTTT. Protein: CASSSRDRHTGELFF.

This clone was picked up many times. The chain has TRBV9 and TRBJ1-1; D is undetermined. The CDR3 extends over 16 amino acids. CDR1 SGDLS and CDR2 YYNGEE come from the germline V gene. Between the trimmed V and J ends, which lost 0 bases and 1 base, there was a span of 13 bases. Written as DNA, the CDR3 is TGTGCCAGCAGCGTAGAGGGAGTAGATCCGAACACTGAAGCTTTCTTT. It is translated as CASSVEGVDPNTEAFF.

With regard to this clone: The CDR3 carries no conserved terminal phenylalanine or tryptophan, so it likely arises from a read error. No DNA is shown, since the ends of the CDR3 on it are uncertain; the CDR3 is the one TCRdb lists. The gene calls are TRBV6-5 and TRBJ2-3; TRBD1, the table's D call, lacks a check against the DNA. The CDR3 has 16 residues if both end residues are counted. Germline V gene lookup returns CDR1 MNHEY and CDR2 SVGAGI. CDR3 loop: CASSYGLGSSTDTKYL.

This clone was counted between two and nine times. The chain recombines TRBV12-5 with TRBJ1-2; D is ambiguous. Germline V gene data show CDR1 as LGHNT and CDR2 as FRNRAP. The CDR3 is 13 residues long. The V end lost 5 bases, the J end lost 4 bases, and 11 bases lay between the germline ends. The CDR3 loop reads CASGPLGIYGYTF. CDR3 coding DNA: TGTGCTAGTGGTCCTCTCGGGATCTATGGCTACACCTTC.

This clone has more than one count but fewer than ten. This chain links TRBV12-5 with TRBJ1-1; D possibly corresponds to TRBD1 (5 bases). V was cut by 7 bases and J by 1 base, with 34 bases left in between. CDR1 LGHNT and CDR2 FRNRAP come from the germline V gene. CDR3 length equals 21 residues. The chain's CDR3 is CASATRALDLFGTAGNTEAFF. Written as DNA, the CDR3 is TGTGCTAGTGCGACTAGAGCTCTGGACCTCTTTGGGACTGCTGGGAACACTGAAGCTTTCTTT.

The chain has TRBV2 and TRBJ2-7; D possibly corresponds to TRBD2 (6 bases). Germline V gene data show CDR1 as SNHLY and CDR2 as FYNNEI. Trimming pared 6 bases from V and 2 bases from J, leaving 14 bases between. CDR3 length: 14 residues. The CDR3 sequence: CASRYRDSAYEQYF. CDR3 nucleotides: TGTGCCAGCAGATATCGGGACTCAGCCTACGAGCAGTACTTC.

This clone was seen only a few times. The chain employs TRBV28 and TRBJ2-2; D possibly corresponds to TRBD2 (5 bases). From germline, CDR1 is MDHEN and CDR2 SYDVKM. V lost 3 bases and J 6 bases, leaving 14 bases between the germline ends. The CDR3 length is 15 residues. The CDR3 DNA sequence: TGTGCCAGCAGTTTCCGGGGAATTATAGCCGGGGAGCTGTTTTTT. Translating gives CASSFRGIIAGELFF.

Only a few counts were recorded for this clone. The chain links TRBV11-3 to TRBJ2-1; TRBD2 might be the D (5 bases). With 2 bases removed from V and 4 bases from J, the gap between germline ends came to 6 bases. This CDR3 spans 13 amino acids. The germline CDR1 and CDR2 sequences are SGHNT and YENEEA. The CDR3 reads CASSLRRYNEQFF. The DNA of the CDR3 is TGTGCCAGCAGCTTAAGGAGGTACAATGAGCAGTTCTTC.

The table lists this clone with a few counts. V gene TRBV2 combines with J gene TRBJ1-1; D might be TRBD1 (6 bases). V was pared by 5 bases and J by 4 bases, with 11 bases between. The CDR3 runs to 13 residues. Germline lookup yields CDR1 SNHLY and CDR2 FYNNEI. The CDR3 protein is CASSMDSTTEAFF. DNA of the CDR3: TGTGCCAGCAGTATGGACAGTACCACTGAAGCTTTCTTT.